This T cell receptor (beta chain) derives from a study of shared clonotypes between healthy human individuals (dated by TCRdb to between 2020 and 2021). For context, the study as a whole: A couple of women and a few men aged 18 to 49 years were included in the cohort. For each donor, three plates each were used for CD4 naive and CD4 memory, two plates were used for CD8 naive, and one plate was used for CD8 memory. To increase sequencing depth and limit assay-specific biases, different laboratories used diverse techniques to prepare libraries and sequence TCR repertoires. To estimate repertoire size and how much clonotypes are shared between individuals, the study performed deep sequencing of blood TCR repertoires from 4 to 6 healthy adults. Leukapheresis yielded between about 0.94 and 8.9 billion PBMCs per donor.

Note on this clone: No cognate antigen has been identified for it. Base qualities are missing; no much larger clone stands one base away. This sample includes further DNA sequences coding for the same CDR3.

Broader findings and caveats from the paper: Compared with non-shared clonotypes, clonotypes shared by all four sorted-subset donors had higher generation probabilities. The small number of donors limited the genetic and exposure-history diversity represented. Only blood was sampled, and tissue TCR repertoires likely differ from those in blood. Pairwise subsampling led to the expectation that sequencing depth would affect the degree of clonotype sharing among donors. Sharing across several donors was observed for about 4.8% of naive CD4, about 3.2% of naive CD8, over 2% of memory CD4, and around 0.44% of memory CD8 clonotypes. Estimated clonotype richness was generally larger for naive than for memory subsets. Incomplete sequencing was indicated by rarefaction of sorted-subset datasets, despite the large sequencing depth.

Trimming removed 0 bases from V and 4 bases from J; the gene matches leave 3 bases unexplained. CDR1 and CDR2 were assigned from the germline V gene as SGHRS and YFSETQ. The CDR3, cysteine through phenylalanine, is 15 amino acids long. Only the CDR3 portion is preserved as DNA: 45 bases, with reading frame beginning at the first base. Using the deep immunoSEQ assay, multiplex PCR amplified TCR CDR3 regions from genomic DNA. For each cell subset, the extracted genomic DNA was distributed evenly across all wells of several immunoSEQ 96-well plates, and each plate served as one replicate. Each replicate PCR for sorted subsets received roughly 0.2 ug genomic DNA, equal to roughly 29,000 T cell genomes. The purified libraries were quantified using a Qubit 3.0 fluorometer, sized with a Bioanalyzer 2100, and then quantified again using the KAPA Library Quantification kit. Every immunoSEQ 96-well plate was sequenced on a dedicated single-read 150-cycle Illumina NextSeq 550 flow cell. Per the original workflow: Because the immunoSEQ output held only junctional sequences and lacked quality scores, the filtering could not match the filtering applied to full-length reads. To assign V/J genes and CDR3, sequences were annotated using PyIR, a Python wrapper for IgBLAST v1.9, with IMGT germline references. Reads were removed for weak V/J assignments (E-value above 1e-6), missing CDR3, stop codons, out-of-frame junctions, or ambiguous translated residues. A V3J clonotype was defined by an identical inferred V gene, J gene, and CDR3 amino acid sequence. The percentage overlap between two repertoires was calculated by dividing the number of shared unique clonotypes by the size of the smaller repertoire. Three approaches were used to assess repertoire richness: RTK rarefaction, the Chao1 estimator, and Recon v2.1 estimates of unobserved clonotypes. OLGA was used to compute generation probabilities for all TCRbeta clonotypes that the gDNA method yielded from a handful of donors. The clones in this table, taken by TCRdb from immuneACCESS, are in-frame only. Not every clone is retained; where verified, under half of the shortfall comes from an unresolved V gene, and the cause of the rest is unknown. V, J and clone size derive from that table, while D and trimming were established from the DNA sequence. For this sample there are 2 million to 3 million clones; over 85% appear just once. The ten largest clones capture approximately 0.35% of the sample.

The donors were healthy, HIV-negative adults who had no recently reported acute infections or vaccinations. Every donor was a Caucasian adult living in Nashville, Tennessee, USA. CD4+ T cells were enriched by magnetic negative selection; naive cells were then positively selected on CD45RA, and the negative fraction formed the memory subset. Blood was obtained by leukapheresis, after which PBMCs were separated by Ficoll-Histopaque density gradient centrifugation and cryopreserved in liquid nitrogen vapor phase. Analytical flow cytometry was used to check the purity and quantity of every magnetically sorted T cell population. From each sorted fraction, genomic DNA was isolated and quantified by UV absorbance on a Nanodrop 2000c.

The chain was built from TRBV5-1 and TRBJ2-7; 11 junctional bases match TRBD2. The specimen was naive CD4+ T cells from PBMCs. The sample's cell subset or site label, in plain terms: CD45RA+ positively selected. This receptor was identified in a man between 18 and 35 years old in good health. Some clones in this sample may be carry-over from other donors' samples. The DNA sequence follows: TGCGCCAGCAGCTTGGGGGGGACTAGCGGTTACGAGCAGTACTTC. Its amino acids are CASSLGGTSGYEQYF.